The 17 T cell receptor beta chains below come from one sample, sequenced in a study of shared clonotypes between healthy human individuals. TCRdb's table, derived via immunoSEQ multiplex PCR, lists solely in-frame clones and lacks some. This table has approximately 2.4 million clones, under 97% appearing once. Sequencing was done on a sample of naive CD4+ T cells sorted from blood. Subset: CD45RA+ positively selected. Receptors were obtained from a young man in good health.

This chain links TRBV7-9 with TRBJ2-1, with 9 bases fitting TRBD2. Germline lookup yields CDR1 SEHNR and CDR2 FQNEAQ (reference sequence). V was pared by 5 bases and J by 8 bases, with 10 bases of the junction left unmatched. The CDR3 has 15 residues. The CDR3, as DNA: TGTGCCAGCAGCAGAACCGGGACTAGCAGCTATGAGCAGTTCTTC. It yields the protein CASSRTGTSSYEQFF. The full variable domain, rest sourced from reference TRBV7-9 and TRBJ2-1, is DTGVSQNPRHKITKRGQNVTFRCDPISEHNRLYWYRQTLGQGPEFLTYFQNEAQLEKSRLLSDRFSAERPKGSFSTLEIQRTEQGDSAMYLCASSRTGTSSYEQFFGPGTRLTVL.

The chain links TRBV9 to TRBJ2-3; D perhaps matches TRBD1 (6 bases). V was pared by 0 bases and J by 2 bases, with 13 bases between. Germline CDR1 SGDLS, CDR2 YYNGEE. The CDR3 is made up of 16 amino acids. Written as DNA, the CDR3 is TGTGCCAGCAGCGTAGCTGGAAGGACAGACACAGATACGCAGTATTTT. Amino acids: CASSVAGRTDTDTQYF.

The chain employs TRBV29-1 and TRBJ2-1; D gene unclear. Trimming cost V 6 bases and J 0 bases, with 15 bases left between them. Germline CDR1 reads SQVTM; CDR2 reads ANQGSEA. This CDR3 comprises 15 residues. The CDR3 DNA follows: TGCAGCGTCGCCACCAAGTTGAGCTCCTACAATGAGCAGTTCTTC. Translation: CSVATKLSSYNEQFF.

The CDR3 spells CASSLGLSANTEAFF. The CDR3 DNA reads TGTGCCAGCAGCTTGGGGCTCTCCGCGAACACTGAAGCTTTCTTT. This chain uses TRBV5-4 with TRBJ1-1; D is uncertain. CDR1 is SGHNT, CDR2 YYREEE, per germline (reference sequence). This CDR3 comprises 15 residues. V was pared by 0 bases and J by 1 base, with 10 bases between.

This sequence joins TRBV5-1 and TRBJ2-2; possibly TRBD2 for D (6 bases). CDR1 SGHRS and CDR2 YFSETQ come from the germline V gene. CDR3 length: 15 residues. V lost 6 bases and J lost 1, with 13 bases in between. The DNA for the CDR3 is TGCGCCAGCACCCCGTGGCGGGGGAACACCGGGGAGCTGTTTTTT. It is translated as CASTPWRGNTGELFF.

V usage is TRBV5-8 and J usage is TRBJ2-1, with D perhaps matching TRBD2 (6 bases). CDR1 and CDR2 from the germline V gene are SGHTS and YDEGEE. The V gene lost 1 base and the J gene lost 5 bases, with 10 bases spanning the gap. This CDR3 is 14 amino acids long. The CDR3 bases are TGTGCCAGCAGCTTGCAGGGAGGCAACAATGAGCAGTTCTTC. It specifies CASSLQGGNNEQFF.

The chain employs TRBV7-8 and TRBJ1-3; D gene uncertain. Trimming stripped 4 bases from V and 4 bases from J, with 11 bases between. Germline values: CDR1 SGHVS, CDR2 FQNEAQ. The CDR3 has 14 amino acids. CDR3 residues: CASSSSLGGNTIYF. The CDR3 DNA reads as TGTGCCAGCAGCTCTTCCCTGGGAGGAAACACCATATATTTT.

The J gene is TRBJ1-3, the V gene TRBV6-1; D ambiguous. In germline, CDR1 is MNHNS, CDR2 SASEGT. Trimming cost V 0 bases and J 7 bases, with 16 bases left between them. The CDR3 runs 16 residues. CDR3 sequence: CASSEAVGRGLNTIYF. The CDR3 DNA reads TGTGCCAGCAGTGAAGCTGTTGGTCGCGGGCTTAACACCATATATTTT.

The rearrangement joins TRBV6-6 to TRBJ1-1, with D maybe TRBD1 (5 bases). The CDR3 consists of 16 residues. From germline, CDR1 is MNHNY and CDR2 SVGAGI (reference sequence). Trimming removed 0 bases at V and 1 base at J, with 12 bases between. The CDR3: CASSYSVREGNTEAFF. The CDR3 DNA reads as TGTGCCAGCAGTTACTCTGTCAGGGAGGGGAACACTGAAGCTTTCTTT.

The chain is built from TRBV5-1 and TRBJ1-2, with 7 positions matching TRBD1. The CDR3 runs to 14 residues. Germline CDR1 and CDR2: SGHRS and YFSETQ. V lost 4 bases to trimming and J lost 8 bases; unmatched junction nucleotides: 11. The CDR3, as DNA: TGCGCCAGCAGCAACACAGGGGCTCTAGGGGGCTACACCTTC. It encodes CASSNTGALGGYTF. The full variable domain, its missing parts supplied by reference TRBV5-1 and TRBJ1-2, is KAGVTQTPRYLIKTRGQQVTLSCSPISGHRSVSWYQQTPGQGLQFLFEYFSETQRNKGNFPGRFSGRQFSNSRSEMNVSTLELGDSALYLCASSNTGALGGYTFGSGTRLTVV.

This chain uses TRBV2 with TRBJ1-6; 9 bases fit TRBD1. This CDR3 region has 15 residues. Per the germline V gene, CDR1 is SNHLY and CDR2 is FYNNEI. V was pared by 3 bases and J by 10 bases, with 7 bases of the junction left unmatched. The CDR3 loop reads CASSDWTGELSPLHF. As DNA, the CDR3 is TGTGCCAGCAGTGACTGGACAGGGGAATTGTCACCCCTCCACTTT. The full variable domain, rest sourced from reference TRBV2 and TRBJ1-6, is EPEVTQTPSHQVTQMGQEVILRCVPISNHLYFYWYRQILGQKVEFLVSFYNNEISEKSEIFDDQFSVERPDGSNFTLKIRSTKLEDSAMYFCASSDWTGELSPLHFGNGTRLTVT.

The chain combines TRBV30 with TRBJ1-1; D not resolved. Germline V gene data show CDR1 as GTSNPN and CDR2 as SVGIG (reference sequence). The V end was cut by 5 bases, the J end by 0 bases, with 7 bases between. The CDR3 sequence is 12 residues long. CDR3 coding DNA: TGTGCCTGGGGGGATCTGAACACTGAAGCTTTCTTT. It translates to CAWGDLNTEAFF.

About this clone: The identical CDR3 is also encoded by other nucleotide sequences in the sample. The CDR3 coding sequence is TGTGCCAGCAGCTTAGAAGGGCGGGCCACAGATACGCAGTATTTT. Its translation: CASSLEGRATDTQYF. This chain uses TRBV13 with TRBJ2-3; perhaps TRBD2 as D (5 bases). CDR3 size: 15 residues. From germline, CDR1 is PRHDT and CDR2 FYEKMQ (reference sequence). The V end lost 1 base, the J end lost 2 bases, and 10 bases lay between the germline ends.

The chain carries TRBV25-1 and TRBJ2-1, with 7 bases fitting TRBD2. Trimming removed 5 bases from V and 9 bases from J; junction bases left unmatched: 7. The CDR3 length is 13 residues. The V gene's germline CDR1 is MGHDK and CDR2 SYGVNS. Here the CDR3 DNA reads TGTGCCAGCAGTTGGGGGGGTCTTCCTGAGCAGTTCTTC. Protein sequence: CASSWGGLPEQFF.

The V and J genes are TRBV19 and TRBJ1-2; 7 bases map to TRBD1. The CDR3 spans 13 residues. Germline trimming cut 10 bases from V and 4 bases from J; bases unmatched to any gene: 9. Germline CDR1 reads LNHDA; CDR2 reads SQIVND (reference sequence). The CDR3 sequence is CATLDRVVYGYTF. The CDR3 DNA reads as TGTGCCACCCTAGACAGGGTCGTCTATGGCTACACCTTC. The full variable domain, in which reference TRBV19 and TRBJ1-2 provide the parts outside the CDR3, is DGGITQSPKYLFRKEGQNVTLSCEQNLNHDAMYWYRQDPGQGLRLIYYSQIVNDFQKGDIAEGYSVSREKKESFPLTVTSAQKNPTAFYLCATLDRVVYGYTFGSGTRLTVV.

The gene calls are TRBV28 and TRBJ1-4; D gene ambiguous. The CDR3 length is 13 residues. The V gene lost 3 bases and the J gene lost 5 bases, with 7 bases spanning the gap. Germline CDR1 and CDR2: MDHEN and SYDVKM. CDR3 sequence: CASSLSRNEKLFF. Here the CDR3 DNA reads TGTGCCAGCAGTTTGTCGCGGAATGAAAAACTGTTTTTT.

The chain carries TRBV7-2 and TRBJ1-1; no reliable D call. CDR3 length: 15 amino acids. Trimming removed 6 bases at V and 3 bases at J, with 17 bases between. CDR1 is SGHTA, CDR2 FQGNSA, per germline. The CDR3 bases are TGTGCCAGCAGTCGAGACGGGGTCGGGGACACTGAAGCTTTCTTT. Translated: CASSRDGVGDTEAFF.